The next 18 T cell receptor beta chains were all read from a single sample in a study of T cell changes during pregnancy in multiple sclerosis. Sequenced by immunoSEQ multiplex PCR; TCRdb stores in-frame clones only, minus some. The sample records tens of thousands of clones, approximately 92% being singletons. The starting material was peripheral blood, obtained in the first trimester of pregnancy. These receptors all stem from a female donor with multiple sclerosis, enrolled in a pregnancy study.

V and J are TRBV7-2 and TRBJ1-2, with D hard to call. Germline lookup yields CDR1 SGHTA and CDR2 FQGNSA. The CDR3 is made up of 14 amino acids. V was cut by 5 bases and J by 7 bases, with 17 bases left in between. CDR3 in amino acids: CASSPPFGSAGYTF. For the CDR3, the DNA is TGTGCCAGCAGCCCTCCCTTCGGGAGCGCTGGCTACACCTTC.

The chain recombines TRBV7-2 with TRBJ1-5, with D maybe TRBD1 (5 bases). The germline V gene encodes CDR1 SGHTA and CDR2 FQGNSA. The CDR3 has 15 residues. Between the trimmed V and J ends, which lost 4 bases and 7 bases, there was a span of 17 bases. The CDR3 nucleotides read TGTGCCAGCAGCTGGAGCCGGGACTCGGGGCAGCCCCAGCATTTT. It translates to CASSWSRDSGQPQHF.

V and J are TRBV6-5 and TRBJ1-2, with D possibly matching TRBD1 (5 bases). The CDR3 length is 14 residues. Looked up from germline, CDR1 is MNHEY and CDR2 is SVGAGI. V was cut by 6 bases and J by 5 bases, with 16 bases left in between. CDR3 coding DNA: TGTGCCAGCAGACCGGGACTGTCCCCATATGGCTACACCTTC. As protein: CASRPGLSPYGYTF.

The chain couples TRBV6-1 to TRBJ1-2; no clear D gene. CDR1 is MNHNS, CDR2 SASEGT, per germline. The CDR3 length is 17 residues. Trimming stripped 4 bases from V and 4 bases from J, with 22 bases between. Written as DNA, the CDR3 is TGTGCCAGCAGTGCCCCAGGCGGGTTACGACCTCTCTATGGCTACACCTTC. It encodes CASSAPGGLRPLYGYTF.

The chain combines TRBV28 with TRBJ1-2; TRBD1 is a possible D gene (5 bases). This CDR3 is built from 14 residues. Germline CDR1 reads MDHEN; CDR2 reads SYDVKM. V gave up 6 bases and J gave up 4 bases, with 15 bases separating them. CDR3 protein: CASSAPGVIYGYTF. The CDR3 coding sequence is TGTGCCAGCAGCGCCCCGGGGGTGATCTATGGCTACACCTTC.

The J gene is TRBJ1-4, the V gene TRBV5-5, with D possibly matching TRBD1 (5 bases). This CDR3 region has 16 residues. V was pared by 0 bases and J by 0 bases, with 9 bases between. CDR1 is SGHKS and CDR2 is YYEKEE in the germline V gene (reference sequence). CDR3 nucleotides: TGTGCCAGCAGCTTGGGGACCAGGGCAACTAATGAAAAACTGTTTTTT. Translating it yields CASSLGTRATNEKLFF.

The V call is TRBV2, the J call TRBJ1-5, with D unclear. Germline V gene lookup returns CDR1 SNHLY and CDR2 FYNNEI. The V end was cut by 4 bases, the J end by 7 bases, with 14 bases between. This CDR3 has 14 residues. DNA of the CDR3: TGTGCCAGCAGTGTAGTCCCGGAGGTACAGCCCCAGCATTTT. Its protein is CASSVVPEVQPQHF.

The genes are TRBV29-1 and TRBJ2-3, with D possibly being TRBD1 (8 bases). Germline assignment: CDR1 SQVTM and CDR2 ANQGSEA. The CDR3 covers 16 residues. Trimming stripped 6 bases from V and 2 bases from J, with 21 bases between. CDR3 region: CSVVGGSGQATDTQYF. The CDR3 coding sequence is TGCAGCGTAGTCGGGGGGTCGGGACAGGCCACAGATACGCAGTATTTT.

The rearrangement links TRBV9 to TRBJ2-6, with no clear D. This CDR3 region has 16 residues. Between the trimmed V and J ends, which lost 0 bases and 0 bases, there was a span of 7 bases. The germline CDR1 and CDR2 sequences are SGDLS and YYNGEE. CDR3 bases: TGTGCCAGCAGCGTAGCTCAGGCCTCTGGGGCCAACGTCCTGACTTTC. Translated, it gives CASSVAQASGANVLTF.

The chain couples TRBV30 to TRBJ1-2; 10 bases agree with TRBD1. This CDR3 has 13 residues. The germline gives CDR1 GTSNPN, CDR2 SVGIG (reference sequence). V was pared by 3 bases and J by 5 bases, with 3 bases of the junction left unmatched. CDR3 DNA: TGTGCCTGGAGCCAGGACAGGGGGTATGGCTACACCTTC. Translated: CAWSQDRGYGYTF.

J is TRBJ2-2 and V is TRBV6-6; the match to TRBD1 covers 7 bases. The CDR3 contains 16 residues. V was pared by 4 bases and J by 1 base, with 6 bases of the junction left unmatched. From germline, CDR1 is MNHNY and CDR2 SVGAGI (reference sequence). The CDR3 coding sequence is TGTGCCAGCAGTTCCCCCGGGACAGAGAACACCGGGGAGCTGTTTTTT. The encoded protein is CASSSPGTENTGELFF.

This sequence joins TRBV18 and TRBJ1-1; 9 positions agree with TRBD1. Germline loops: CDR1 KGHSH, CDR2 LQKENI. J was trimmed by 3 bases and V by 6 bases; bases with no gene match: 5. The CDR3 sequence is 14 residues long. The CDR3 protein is CASSQQGADTEAFF. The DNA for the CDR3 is TGTGCCAGCTCCCAACAGGGGGCGGACACTGAAGCTTTCTTT.

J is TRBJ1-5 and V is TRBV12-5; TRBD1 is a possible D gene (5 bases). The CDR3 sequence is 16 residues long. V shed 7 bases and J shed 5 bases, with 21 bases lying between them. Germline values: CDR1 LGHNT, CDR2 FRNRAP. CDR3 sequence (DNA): TGTGCTAGTGCGATCCCTGGAGGGGCGGTGTATCAGCCCCAGCATTTT. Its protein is CASAIPGGAVYQPQHF.

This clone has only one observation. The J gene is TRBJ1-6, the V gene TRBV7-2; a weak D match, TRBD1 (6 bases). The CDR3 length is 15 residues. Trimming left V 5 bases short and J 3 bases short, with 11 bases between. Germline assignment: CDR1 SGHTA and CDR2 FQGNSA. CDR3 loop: CASSGGRDYNSPLHF. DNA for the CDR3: TGTGCCAGCAGCGGGGGCAGGGACTATAATTCACCCCTCCACTTT.

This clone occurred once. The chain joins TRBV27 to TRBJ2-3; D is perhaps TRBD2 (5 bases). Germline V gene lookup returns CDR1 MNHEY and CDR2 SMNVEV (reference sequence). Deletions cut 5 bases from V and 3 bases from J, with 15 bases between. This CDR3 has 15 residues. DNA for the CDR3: TGTGCCAGCAGTCCGCCTAAACTAGGGACAGATACGCAGTATTTT. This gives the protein CASSPPKLGTDTQYF.

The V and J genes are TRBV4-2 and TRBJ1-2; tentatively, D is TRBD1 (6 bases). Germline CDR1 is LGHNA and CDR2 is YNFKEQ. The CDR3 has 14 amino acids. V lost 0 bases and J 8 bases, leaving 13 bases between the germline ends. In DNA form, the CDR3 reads TGTGCCAGCAGCCAAGAAGTAGGGGGATGGGGCTACACCTTC. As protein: CASSQEVGGWGYTF.

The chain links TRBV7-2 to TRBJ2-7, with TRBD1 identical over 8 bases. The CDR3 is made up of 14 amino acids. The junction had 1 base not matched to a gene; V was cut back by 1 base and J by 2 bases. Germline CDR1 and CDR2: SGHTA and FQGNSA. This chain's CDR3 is CASSLEDRAYEQYF. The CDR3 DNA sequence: TGTGCCAGCAGCTTAGAGGACAGGGCCTACGAGCAGTACTTC.

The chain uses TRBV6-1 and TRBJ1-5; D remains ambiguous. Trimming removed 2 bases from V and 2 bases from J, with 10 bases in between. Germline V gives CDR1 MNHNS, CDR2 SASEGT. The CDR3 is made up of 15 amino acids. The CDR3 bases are TGTGCCAGCAGTGAAAGGCTACAGCGCAATCAGCCCCAGCATTTT. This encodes CASSERLQRNQPQHF.